The following is a T cell receptor (beta chain) sequence with its context. This sample is drawn from a study of blood T cell repertoires in COVID-19. About the research overall: The samples span acute and convalescent COVID-19 from the United States, Italy and Spain.

Original methodology: Counts of nucleated cells, estimated from reference gene primer amplification, were obtained. The method was immunoSEQ multiplex PCR; TCRdb's version includes in-frame clones alone and lacks a portion of them. V and J calls and clone size are as listed in that table; D and trimming were resolved from the DNA. The sample lists about 280,000 clones; approximately 89% were seen once. The germline CDR1 and CDR2 sequences are SGHNT and YYREEE (reference sequence). With 6 bases clipped from V and 4 bases from J, the junction kept 11 bases outside the gene matches. The CDR3 runs 15 residues.

The TCR comes from a woman aged 55 to 70 who had recovered from COVID-19. Material: PBMCs or T cells enriched from blood (not recorded which). The chain combines TRBV5-4 with TRBJ2-5, with 8 nucleotides matching TRBD2. CDR3 DNA sequence: TGTGCCAGCACCCCGGCGGGAGCGGGAGTAGAGACCCAGTACTTC. This translates into CASTPAGAGVETQYF.